The clone carrying this T cell receptor (beta chain) was seen a few times. Its antigen is not identified. The source of the sample is a study of cytomegalovirus exposure and HLA in healthy donors. Findings and caveats of the study: When analyzed later, a missense DCLRE1C variant was found to be linked to TCR beta V- and J-gene trimming.

PCR involved 60 Vbeta and 13 Jbeta primers. Sequencing was performed with immunoSEQ multiplex PCR; in TCRdb, only in-frame clones are kept and a portion is missing. The sample carries 130,000 or so clones, about 75% recorded once. Specimen: PBMCs. The TCR originated in a woman between 40 and 55 years old in good health and CMV-seropositive.

The CDR3 loop is CAIGEKETEAFF. The CDR3 DNA reads TGTGCCATCGGGGAGAAGGAAACTGAAGCTTTCTTT. The chain uses TRBV10-3 and TRBJ1-1; D unresolved. V lost 8 bases and J 5 bases, leaving 12 bases between the germline ends. Germline CDR1 is ENHRY and CDR2 is SYGVKD. The length of the CDR3 is 12 residues.